These T cell receptor beta chains were read from a single sample in a study of beta chain features in type 1 diabetes. Sequenced by immunoSEQ multiplex PCR; TCRdb stores in-frame clones only, minus some. The table has 550,000 to 850,000 clones, around 15% seen once. The sequenced sample consisted of naive CD4+ T cells from blood. These TCRs come from a man between 18 and 29 years old with type 1 diabetes. Each CDR3 is given with its conserved first and last residue. Fields, in order: V gene, D gene, J gene, clone size, CDR3 protein, CDR3 DNA. The D gene is left open where the match is weak. Rows give clone size only sometimes, using once, few, many, or a class for an expanded clone.

>TRBV2|.|TRBJ2-1|.
CASSEWDTNEQFF
TGTGCCAGCAGTGAATGGGACACCAATGAGCAGTTCTTC
>TRBV7-2|TRBD2|TRBJ2-1|few
CASSSGLAGGSEQFF
TGTGCCAGCAGCTCTGGACTAGCGGGGGGGTCTGAGCAGTTCTTC
>TRBV14|TRBD1|TRBJ1-6|.
CASRLGTGNSPLHF
TGTGCCAGCAGGCTCGGGACAGGGAATTCACCCCTCCACTTT
>TRBV18|.|TRBJ1-6|.
CASSDSSNSPLHF
TGTGCCAGCAGCGACAGCTCCAATTCACCCCTCCACTTT
>TRBV28|.|TRBJ2-1|few
CASSFPPGVGPNEQFF
TGTGCCAGCAGTTTTCCCCCAGGAGTTGGTCCGAATGAGCAGTTCTTC
>TRBV2|.|TRBJ2-7|.
CASSEALAPSEQYF
TGTGCCAGCAGTGAAGCGCTTGCCCCCAGCGAGCAGTACTTC
>TRBV4-1|.|TRBJ1-5|few
CASSQEGSGSNQPQHF
TGCGCCAGCAGCCAAGAGGGGTCGGGTAGCAATCAGCCCCAGCATTTT
>TRBV28|TRBD1|TRBJ2-1|few
CATLIQGAYNEQFF
TGTGCCACCCTGATTCAGGGGGCCTACAATGAGCAGTTCTTC
>TRBV30|TRBD1|TRBJ1-2|.
CAWGWGTGGYGYTF
TGTGCCTGGGGATGGGGGACAGGGGGCTATGGCTACACCTTC
>TRBV28|.|TRBJ2-3|few
CASSFPKPGMSTDTQYF
TGTGCCAGCAGTTTCCCCAAGCCGGGGATGAGCACAGATACGCAGTATTTT
>TRBV12-5|.|TRBJ2-7|.
CASGSVVGHDEQYF
TGTGCTAGTGGGTCGGTGGTTGGGCATGACGAGCAGTACTTC
>TRBV2|.|TRBJ1-5|few
CASSEPPGPMDF
TGTGCCAGCAGTGAACCGCCGGGACCCATGGATTTT
>TRBV4-2|TRBD2|TRBJ2-1|few
CASSQDIGTSGAFRVHFNEQFF
TGTGCCAGCAGCCAAGATATCGGGACTAGCGGGGCGTTTAGGGTTCATTTTAATGAGCAGTTCTTC
>TRBV29-1|.|TRBJ1-4|.
CSVEAGSDEKLFF
TGCAGCGTTGAAGCAGGGTCGGATGAAAAACTGTTTTTT